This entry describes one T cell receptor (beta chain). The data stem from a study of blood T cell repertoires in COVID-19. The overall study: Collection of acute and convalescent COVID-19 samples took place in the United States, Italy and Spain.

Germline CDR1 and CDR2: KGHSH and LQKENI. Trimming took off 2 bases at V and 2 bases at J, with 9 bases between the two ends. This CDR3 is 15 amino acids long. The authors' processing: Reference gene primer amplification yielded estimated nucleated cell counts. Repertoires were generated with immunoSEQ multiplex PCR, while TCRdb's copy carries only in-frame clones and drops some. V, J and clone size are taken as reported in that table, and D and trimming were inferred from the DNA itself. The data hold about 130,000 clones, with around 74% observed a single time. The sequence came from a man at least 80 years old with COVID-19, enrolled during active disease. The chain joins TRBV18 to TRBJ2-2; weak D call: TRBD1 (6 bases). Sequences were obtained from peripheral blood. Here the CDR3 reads CASSPNRVNTGELFF. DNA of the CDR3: TGTGCCAGCTCACCAAACAGGGTTAACACCGGGGAGCTGTTTTTT.